This T cell receptor (beta chain) was identified during a study of T cell responses to AZD1222 COVID-19 vaccine. Study outcomes and limitations: The study identified only five to seven AZD1222 recipients as seropositive at baseline.

Libraries were prepared by immunoSEQ multiplex PCR; TCRdb keeps only in-frame clonotypes and omits some of them. Seen here are about 66,000 clones, roughly 91% observed once, and the top ten hold around 4.4%. As to this clone: Its antigen is currently unknown.

This CDR3 contains 19 residues. CDR1 is LGHDT, CDR2 YNNKEL, per germline (reference sequence). Trimming cost V 3 bases and J 4 bases; bases outside gene matches: 16. The sample in question was peripheral blood, obtained 28 days after the second dose of the MenACWY control vaccine. J is TRBJ2-3 and V is TRBV3-1 (or the pseudogene TRBV3-2); 10 bases agree with TRBD2. This clonotype was sampled from an adult who received the MenACWY meningococcal vaccine as a control. In DNA form, the CDR3 reads TGTGCCAGCAGCCATGCTAGCGGGGGCTCGAGCGGGTTTGCAGATACGCAGTATTTT. It translates to CASSHASGGSSGFADTQYF.